These 21 T cell receptor beta chains came from one sample sequenced in a study of Ad26.COV2.S vaccination and SARS-CoV-2 variants. Sequencing used immunoSEQ multiplex PCR; TCRdb keeps in-frame clones, though not all of them. Of about 350,000 clones listed, about 85% are singletons. Specified treatment: some 20 received Ad26.COV2.S at low or high dose, single or two shots; several received placebo; per-sample allocation not given. All samples were drawn on day 63, counting from the first vaccine or placebo injection. This specimen consisted of peripheral blood, obtained in a trial of Ad26.COV2.S vaccine versus placebo. These receptor sequences come from a person aged 18-60 years who received the Ad26.COV2.S COVID-19 vaccine or a placebo.

The CDR3 sequence: CSVEGGQGARTGELFF. The CDR3 DNA sequence: TGCAGCGTTGAGGGCGGACAGGGTGCCAGAACCGGGGAGCTGTTTTTT. This sequence joins TRBV29-1 and TRBJ2-2, with 8 bases lining up with TRBD1. V was pared by 3 bases and J by 5 bases, with 11 bases of the junction left unmatched. Germline CDR1 is SQVTM and CDR2 is ANQGSEA. The CDR3 has 16 residues.

Written as DNA, the CDR3 is TGTGCCAGCAGCCCGCCGAGGGATATCACTGAAGCTTTCTTT. Translated: CASSPPRDITEAFF. The gene calls are TRBV3-1 (or the pseudogene TRBV3-2) and TRBJ1-1; no clear D gene. This CDR3 spans 14 amino acids. Trimming pared 4 bases from V and 4 bases from J, leaving 13 bases between. The germline V gene has CDR1 LGHDT and CDR2 YNNKEL (reference sequence).

Points on this clone: A read error may account for a junction end that differs from germline. V is TRBV27 and J is TRBJ1-2; possibly TRBD1 for D (6 bases). CDR3 length: 12 residues. The germline gives CDR1 MNHEY, CDR2 SMNVEV (reference sequence). CDR3 bases: TGTGCCAGCAGTTTACTGGGGGCTCCTATGTCCTTC. This codes for CASSLLGAPMSF.

This rearrangement joins TRBV2 to TRBJ1-2; 7 bases line up with TRBD1. The CDR3 extends over 14 amino acids. Germline loops: CDR1 SNHLY, CDR2 FYNNEI. The V segment lost 9 bases and the J segment 5 bases; nucleotides outside the gene matches: 12. The DNA for the CDR3 is TGTGCCAGTCCCACCCGGGACAGTCATTATGGCTACACCTTC. Its protein is CASPTRDSHYGYTF.

The genes are TRBV5-4 and TRBJ2-7, with D maybe TRBD1 (5 bases). Germline values: CDR1 SGHNT, CDR2 YYREEE (reference sequence). Trimming took off 4 bases at V and 1 base at J, with 15 bases between the two ends. The CDR3 consists of 15 residues. The DNA for the CDR3 is TGTGCCAGCAGCGTTGATAGGGGCCGGTCCTACGAGCAGTACTTC. Translation gives CASSVDRGRSYEQYF.

The chain uses TRBV6-6 and TRBJ1-4; unclear D gene. The CDR3 contains 14 residues. The V end lost 2 bases, the J end lost 7 bases, and 11 bases lay between the germline ends. Germline values: CDR1 MNHNY, CDR2 SVGAGI (reference sequence). The CDR3 protein is CASSYGPPPEKLFF. CDR3 sequence (DNA): TGTGCCAGCAGTTACGGGCCCCCTCCTGAAAAACTGTTTTTT.

The V and J genes are TRBV4-1 and TRBJ1-6; 10 nucleotides match TRBD1. CDR3 size: 15 residues. J was trimmed by 11 bases and V by 8 bases; bases with no gene match: 12. Germline loops: CDR1 MGHRA, CDR2 YSYEKL. The CDR3 is CASGQTGGLRAPLHF. DNA of the CDR3: TGCGCCAGCGGTCAGACAGGGGGCTTGAGAGCACCCCTCCACTTT.

The chain links TRBV30 to TRBJ2-1; a possible D gene is TRBD2 (6 bases). The V and J ends lost 1 base and 1 base respectively, with 11 bases between them. Germline CDR1 GTSNPN, CDR2 SVGIG (reference sequence). There are 15 residues in the CDR3. The CDR3 sequence: CAWSEWAGSYNEQFF. The CDR3 DNA reads TGTGCCTGGAGTGAATGGGCGGGGTCCTACAATGAGCAGTTCTTC.

The chain has TRBV3-1 (or the pseudogene TRBV3-2) and TRBJ1-1; D is possibly TRBD1 (6 bases). The length of the CDR3 is 17 residues. V was trimmed by 4 bases and J by 3 bases, leaving 21 bases between them. Per the germline V gene, CDR1 is LGHDT and CDR2 is YNNKEL (reference sequence). CDR3 nucleotides: TGTGCCAGCAGCCCCCAAGGTGGCAGAGGGGGGTACACTGAAGCTTTCTTT. This translates into CASSPQGGRGGYTEAFF.

This clone was picked up many times. Written as DNA, the CDR3 is TGCGCCAGCGGACCAGAGAACACTGAAGCTTTCTTT. Translating it yields CASGPENTEAFF. The J gene is TRBJ1-1, the V gene TRBV10-2; D not resolved. Trimming left V 8 bases short and J 1 base short, with 8 bases between. Germline assignment: CDR1 WSHSY and CDR2 SAAADI. CDR3 length: 12 amino acids.

The chain combines TRBV2 with TRBJ1-3; D gene uncertain. Between the trimmed V and J ends, which lost 8 bases and 2 bases, there was a span of 19 bases. The CDR3 loop spans 16 amino acids. CDR1 SNHLY and CDR2 FYNNEI come from the germline V gene. CDR3 sequence reads: CASRAAGTLPGNTIYF. CDR3 sequence (DNA): TGTGCCAGCCGGGCGGCAGGAACCCTCCCTGGAAACACCATATATTTT.

The table lists this clone with a count of one. This chain uses TRBV10-3 with TRBJ2-7, with D perhaps matching TRBD2 (5 bases). CDR3 size: 12 residues. Germline CDR1 reads ENHRY; CDR2 reads SYGVKD. Trimming took off 7 bases at V and 5 bases at J, with 12 bases between the two ends. CDR3 residues: CAITRGSHEQYF. The CDR3 bases are TGTGCCATCACACGAGGGTCCCACGAGCAGTACTTC.

This chain joins TRBV7-6 and TRBJ2-3; D ambiguous. CDR1 is SGHVS, CDR2 FNYEAQ, per germline. This CDR3 is 15 amino acids long. V dropped 1 base and J dropped 0 bases, with 8 bases sitting between them. In DNA, the CDR3 is TGTGCCAGCAGCTTAGAAATAACTAGCACAGATACGCAGTATTTT. Residues: CASSLEITSTDTQYF. Complete variable domain (other parts from reference TRBV7-6 and TRBJ2-3): GAGVSQSPRYKVTKRGQDVALRCDPISGHVSLYWYRQALGQGPEFLTYFNYEAQQDKSGLPNDRFSAERPEGSISTLTIQRTEQRDSAMYRCASSLEITSTDTQYFGPGTRLTVL.

V usage is TRBV5-1 and J usage is TRBJ2-1, with 10 bases that match TRBD2. CDR1 is SGHRS, CDR2 YFSETQ, per germline. V dropped 5 bases and J dropped 2; count of bases not matched to a gene: 7. CDR3 length: 16 residues. The CDR3 loop is CASSPAGGPTYNEQFF. DNA of the CDR3: TGCGCCAGCAGTCCAGCGGGGGGGCCGACCTACAATGAGCAGTTCTTC.

The chain recombines TRBV5-8 with TRBJ2-1, with a weak D call TRBD1 (6 bases). The V end lost 4 bases, the J end lost 2 bases, and 13 bases lay between the germline ends. The CDR3 has 15 amino acids. The germline gives CDR1 SGHTS, CDR2 YDEGEE. The CDR3 is CASSLDRRAYNEQFF. Written as DNA, the CDR3 is TGTGCCAGCAGCCTAGACAGGAGAGCCTACAATGAGCAGTTCTTC.

This chain links TRBV15 with TRBJ2-5; 8 bases fit TRBD2. The ends lost 3 bases at V and 1 base at J; junction bases unmatched: 10. Germline values: CDR1 LNHNV, CDR2 YYDKDF (reference sequence). The CDR3 totals 17 residues. The CDR3, as DNA: TGTGCCACCAGCAGCCCTAAAGGAGCGGGAGCCCAAGAGACCCAGTACTTC. Translation: CATSSPKGAGAQETQYF.

This chain uses TRBV7-2 with TRBJ2-5; 9 bases line up with TRBD2. Germline CDR1 SGHTA, CDR2 FQGNSA. V was pared by 2 bases and J by 5 bases, with 9 bases of the junction left unmatched. This CDR3 is built from 16 residues. CDR3 coding DNA: TGTGCCAGCAGCTTAAGGAGCGGGAGGTCAGAGGAGACCCAGTACTTC. Amino acid sequence: CASSLRSGRSEETQYF.

The chain carries TRBV24-1 and TRBJ2-7; TRBD2 is a possible D gene (6 bases). This CDR3 contains 13 residues. Trimming cost V 2 bases and J 9 bases, with 13 bases left between them. Germline-derived CDR1 and CDR2 are KGHDR and SFDVKD. CDR3 in amino acids: CATSDSGEKGQYF. The CDR3, as DNA: TGTGCCACCAGTGATTCGGGGGAAAAGGGGCAGTACTTC.

The chain combines TRBV30 with TRBJ1-2; unclear D gene. This CDR3 is 14 amino acids long. Germline CDR1 is GTSNPN and CDR2 is SVGIG (reference sequence). V lost 1 base, J lost 2 bases, and 11 bases lay in between. As DNA, the CDR3 is TGTGCCTGGAGTGAATCCCGACACAACTATGGCTACACCTTC. Residues: CAWSESRHNYGYTF.

This clone was observed once. The rearrangement uses TRBV6-5 and TRBJ1-6; D uncertain. The germline gives CDR1 MNHEY, CDR2 SVGAGI. V was pared by 8 bases and J by 0 bases, with 11 bases between. This CDR3 is built from 15 residues. Here the CDR3 DNA reads TGTGCCAGCGGTCGGACGAGCTCCTATAATTCACCCCTCCACTTT. As protein: CASGRTSSYNSPLHF.

The chain has TRBV19 and TRBJ1-5; possibly TRBD1 for D (6 bases). The CDR3 has 16 residues. Trimming left V 6 bases short and J 3 bases short, with 18 bases between. The V gene's germline CDR1 is LNHDA and CDR2 SQIVND (reference sequence). The CDR3 DNA sequence: TGTGCCAGTAGGAAAGGGGGGACTGGGCTCAATCAGCCCCAGCATTTT. This codes for CASRKGGTGLNQPQHF.